This is a list of T cell receptor beta chains from one sample in a study of blood T cells in healthy people across ages. MiXCR, applied by TCRdb to the 5' RACE reads, yields one record per CDR3 protein. The sample records some 1.4 million distinct CDR3 sequences, approximately 42% being singletons. The sample was blood. The origin of the receptors is a woman between 18 and 30 years old in good health. The conserved cysteine and the conserved F or W are not part of the CDR3 here. Expanded clones are given a class, and other clones once, few, many or no size at all.

v_gene	j_gene	abundance	CDR3aa
TRBV28	NA	few	ASSHPGGAETQY
TRBV6-1	TRBJ2-1	NA	ASTLSWGNEQF
TRBV5-1	TRBJ2-5	many	ASSIEGTQY
TRBV29-1	TRBJ2-3	NA	SVTPVGGTDTQY
TRBV5-1	TRBJ2-7	few	ASSSNGYEQY
TRBV7-2	TRBJ2-4	NA	ASSLADTDKNIQY
TRBV20-1	TRBJ2-7	NA	SARDPRQPSSYEQY
TRBV3-1	TRBJ1-1	NA	ASSQEFAGHLNTEAF
TRBV4-1	TRBJ1-1	few	ASSQGGQLGMNTEAF
TRBV12-3/TRBV12-4	TRBJ2-1	NA	ASSSRGTSSEQF
TRBV5-3	TRBJ1-5	NA	ARSFERQEREPQH
TRBV28	TRBJ1-4	NA	ASSHPQGVGKLF
TRBV27	TRBJ2-1	NA	ASRGTGINYNEQF
TRBV3-1	TRBJ2-5	many	ASSPGTGGETQY
TRBV7-6	TRBJ2-7	NA	ASSLVRTSSYEQY
TRBV27	TRBJ2-2	NA	ASNLGAGTNTGELF
TRBV28	TRBJ2-6	many	ASSPSGTGASGANVLT
TRBV10-3	TRBJ2-3	once	AISEGLAVLTDKQY
TRBV6-2/TRBV6-3	TRBJ1-5	NA	ASSWKLGRLEPQH
TRBV12-3/TRBV12-4	TRBJ1-2	few	ASSLDTFYGYT
TRBV7-9	TRBJ2-5	NA	ASSPSKTSVSETQY
TRBV7-9	TRBJ2-3	few	ASKLRAGPDTQY
TRBV7-2	TRBJ1-2	NA	ASSPASGVSDYGYT
TRBV5-1	TRBJ1-1	NA	ASSPAGSNTEAF
TRBV2	TRBJ1-5	NA	ASSAQGQQPQH
TRBV21-1	TRBJ1-1	NA	ASLPRGTENTEAF
TRBV5-1	TRBJ2-2	few	ASRSVTNTGELF
TRBV27	TRBJ1-1	NA	ASSTTGTGTEAF